The 19 T cell receptor beta chains reported below all come from one sample, sequenced in a study of T cells and Merkel cell carcinoma outcomes. TCRdb's copy holds only in-frame clones and misses some; the assay was immunoSEQ multiplex PCR. This sample yields approximately 2,800 clones, of which roughly 96% are seen a single time; around 1.8% belongs to the top ten. Sequencing input: tumor tissue from Merkel cell carcinoma. These receptors were obtained from a human donor with Merkel cell carcinoma.

This sequence joins TRBV5-1 and TRBJ1-1, with D uncertain. The germline CDR1 and CDR2 sequences are SGHRS and YFSETQ. With 2 bases removed from V and 1 base from J, the gap between germline ends came to 9 bases. This CDR3 spans 14 amino acids. The CDR3: CASSFGPQNTEAFF. CDR3 nucleotides: TGCGCCAGCAGCTTCGGACCGCAGAACACTGAAGCTTTCTTT.

V and J are TRBV7-3 and TRBJ2-5; TRBD1 or TRBD2 may be the D gene (5 bases each). CDR1 and CDR2 from the germline V gene are SGHTA and FQGTGA. Trimming left V 5 bases short and J 4 bases short, with 14 bases between. This CDR3 comprises 14 residues. The CDR3 bases are TGTGCCAGCAGCCCAGAGGGGAGCTTAGAGACCCAGTACTTC. This translates into CASSPEGSLETQYF.

V and J are TRBV11-3 and TRBJ2-7; D gene unclear. V lost 5 bases to trimming and J lost 4 bases, with 12 bases between them. The CDR3 is 13 residues long. Germline V gene data show CDR1 as SGHNT and CDR2 as YENEEA. The CDR3 DNA sequence: TGTGCCAGCAGCCGCGGAGTAGAATACGAGCAGTACTTC. This encodes CASSRGVEYEQYF. The full variable domain, completed using reference TRBV11-3 and TRBJ2-7, is EAGVVQSPRYKIIEKKQPVAFWCNPISGHNTLYWYLQNLGQGPELLIRYENEEAVDDSQLPKDRFSAERLKGVDSTLKIQPAELGDSAVYLCASSRGVEYEQYFGPGTRLTVT.

V usage is TRBV5-1 and J usage is TRBJ2-3, with D possibly being TRBD2 (7 bases). This CDR3 region has 16 residues. CDR1 and CDR2 (germline): SGHRS, YFSETQ. The ends were cut back, 0 bases at V and 5 bases at J, with 16 bases in the middle. The CDR3 coding sequence is TGCGCCAGCAGCTTGGAGGGGGGGCTTATGTTAGATACGCAGTATTTT. It is translated as CASSLEGGLMLDTQYF.

The chain has TRBV7-9 and TRBJ1-1; 7 positions agree with TRBD1. CDR3 length: 14 amino acids. In germline, CDR1 is SEHNR, CDR2 FQNEAQ (reference sequence). The ends lost 3 bases at V and 0 bases at J; junction bases unmatched: 1. CDR3 protein: CASSLGQLNTEAFF. The CDR3 nucleotides are TGTGCCAGCAGCTTGGGACAGTTGAACACTGAAGCTTTCTTT.

The chain has TRBV10-3 and TRBJ2-2; the D is unclear. Germline V lookup: CDR1 ENHRY, CDR2 SYGVKD. The CDR3 consists of 13 residues. Deletions cut 4 bases from V and 5 bases from J, with 8 bases between. CDR3 in amino acids: CAISVKATGELFF. CDR3 nucleotide sequence: TGTGCCATCAGTGTTAAGGCTACCGGGGAGCTGTTTTTT.

The J gene is TRBJ1-1, the V gene TRBV18, with D unresolved. The V and J ends lost 0 bases and 4 bases respectively, with 9 bases between them. The CDR3 spans 14 residues. Germline loops: CDR1 KGHSH, CDR2 LQKENI. The CDR3 coding sequence is TGTGCCAGCTCACCACCAGGGCTGGGCACTGAAGCTTTCTTT. It is translated as CASSPPGLGTEAFF.

CDR3 DNA: TGTGCCAGCAGCGCATACCGACCTGGGGCCGGGACAGATACGCAGTATTTT. Translating gives CASSAYRPGAGTDTQYF. The V gene is TRBV27, the J gene TRBJ2-3; tentatively, D is TRBD1 (5 bases). Germline-derived CDR1 and CDR2 are MNHEY and SMNVEV (reference sequence). The CDR3 consists of 17 residues. The ends were cut back, 6 bases at V and 3 bases at J, with 22 bases in the middle.

The chain joins TRBV19 to TRBJ1-5; D remains unclear. CDR1 is LNHDA, CDR2 SQIVND, per germline (reference sequence). This CDR3 contains 11 residues. Trimming pared 1 base from V and 16 bases from J, leaving 11 bases between. CDR3 nucleotides: TGTGCCAGTAGTATAGCCCAGGACCTCCATTTT. This sequence encodes CASSIAQDLHF.

The V call is TRBV6-4, the J call TRBJ2-7; TRBD2 matches at 8 bases. The germline gives CDR1 MRHNA, CDR2 SNTAGT. With V trimmed by 6 bases and J by 7 bases, 14 bases remained unmatched. The CDR3 runs 15 residues. The CDR3 is CASSPLAGTPGEQYF. The CDR3 DNA reads as TGTGCCAGCAGCCCCTTAGCGGGGACCCCTGGGGAGCAGTACTTC.

The chain carries TRBV6-6 and TRBJ2-6, with D unresolved. Germline-derived CDR1 and CDR2 are MNHNY and SVGAGI (reference sequence). This CDR3 contains 14 residues. V lost 5 bases and J 0 bases, leaving 5 bases between the germline ends. As DNA, the CDR3 is TGTGCCAGCAGTCGAGACTCTGGGGCCAACGTCCTGACTTTC. This encodes CASSRDSGANVLTF.

V and J are TRBV28 and TRBJ1-1, with D unclear. The germline CDR1 and CDR2 sequences are MDHEN and SYDVKM. The V end was cut by 5 bases, the J end by 0 bases, with 10 bases between. This CDR3 has 14 amino acids. The CDR3 region is CASSLSRMNTEAFF. In DNA, the CDR3 is TGTGCCAGCAGTCTTTCCAGGATGAACACTGAAGCTTTCTTT.

The gene calls are TRBV5-1 and TRBJ1-3; D ambiguous. This CDR3 has 14 residues. The V end was cut by 5 bases, the J end by 0 bases, with 9 bases between. Germline values: CDR1 SGHRS, CDR2 YFSETQ. Written as DNA, the CDR3 is TGCGCCAGCAGGGACGGGTCCTCTGGAAACACCATATATTTT. Amino acids: CASRDGSSGNTIYF.

The CDR3 here is CASSVQGGGQVHGYTF. The CDR3 DNA sequence: TGTGCCAGCTCTGTACAAGGAGGGGGACAGGTCCATGGCTACACCTTC. This rearrangement joins TRBV18 to TRBJ1-2, with 8 bases matching TRBD1. The germline V gene has CDR1 KGHSH and CDR2 LQKENI. The CDR3 consists of 16 residues. With 6 bases clipped from V and 6 bases from J, the junction kept 15 bases outside the gene matches. The full variable domain, rest sourced from reference TRBV18 and TRBJ1-2, is NAGVMQNPRHLVRRRGQEARLRCSPMKGHSHVYWYRQLPEEGLKFMVYLQKENIIDESGMPKERFSAEFPKEGPSILRIQQVVRGDSAAYFCASSVQGGGQVHGYTFGSGTRLTVV.

V is TRBV14 and J is TRBJ1-2; D unresolved. The germline gives CDR1 SGHDN, CDR2 FVKESK. The CDR3 has 12 amino acids. V was pared by 0 bases and J by 10 bases, with 9 bases between. The CDR3 loop is CASSQERGFYTF. In DNA, the CDR3 is TGTGCCAGCAGCCAAGAAAGAGGGTTCTACACCTTC. Variable domain in full (rest from reference TRBV14 and TRBJ1-2): EAGVTQFPSHSVIEKGQTVTLRCDPISGHDNLYWYRRVMGKEIKFLLHFVKESKQDESGMPNNRFLAERTGGTYSTLKVQPAELEDSGVYFCASSQERGFYTFGSGTRLTVV.

This clone was counted once. This sequence joins TRBV4-3 and TRBJ2-1; no clear D gene. V lost 0 bases and J 7 bases, leaving 10 bases between the germline ends. Germline lookup yields CDR1 LGHNA and CDR2 YSLEER. This CDR3 contains 14 residues. The CDR3 coding sequence is TGCGCCAGCAGCCAAGATGAGGATCCTAATGAGCAGTTCTTC. The encoded protein is CASSQDEDPNEQFF.

V usage is TRBV27 and J usage is TRBJ2-1; 7 nucleotides match TRBD2. In germline, CDR1 is MNHEY, CDR2 SMNVEV (reference sequence). This CDR3 is built from 18 residues. With V trimmed by 4 bases and J by 2 bases, 14 bases remained unmatched. The CDR3 bases are TGTGCCAGCAGTTCACATGGGACCGGGGAGGGCCCCTACAATGAGCAGTTCTTC. Protein product: CASSSHGTGEGPYNEQFF.

Only one count was recorded for this clone. The gene calls are TRBV5-1 and TRBJ2-3; 7 bases are a match to TRBD2. The length of the CDR3 is 15 residues. Germline V gene lookup returns CDR1 SGHRS and CDR2 YFSETQ. V shed 4 bases, J shed 0 bases, and the junction held 5 bases outside the gene matches. In DNA form, the CDR3 reads TGCGCCAGCAGCACCGGGACTACCAGCACAGATACGCAGTATTTT. It encodes CASSTGTTSTDTQYF.

The chain carries TRBV4-1 and TRBJ2-3; no reliable D call. There are 15 residues in the CDR3. The V end was cut by 2 bases, the J end by 0 bases, with 9 bases between. Germline CDR1 MGHRA, CDR2 YSYEKL. The CDR3 sequence is CASSQLGLSTDTQYF. CDR3 DNA: TGCGCCAGCAGCCAATTAGGTTTGAGCACAGATACGCAGTATTTT.